The present T cell receptor beta chain was sequenced within a study of shared clonotypes between healthy human individuals. As for the study in general: For every donor, three CD4 naive, three CD4 memory, two CD8 naive and one CD8 memory plates were used.

The CDR3 is 15 residues long. Germline-derived CDR1 and CDR2 are MDHEN and SYDVKM. V lost 5 bases and J lost 7; bases outside the gene matches: 14. Regarding this clone: Its antigen is currently unknown.

In the naive CD8 group, cells lacked CD45RO and were positively selected for CCR7, so terminally differentiated effector memory CD45RA+ cells were left out. Sequencing was performed with immunoSEQ multiplex PCR; in TCRdb, only in-frame clones are kept and a portion is missing. The data hold around 1,900,000 clones, with over 85% observed a single time. Findings and limits, study-wide: With several donors compared, about 5.2% of naive CD4 clonotypes were shared. Incompleteness in sorted-subset sequencing, despite large depth, was shown by rarefaction. It was only blood that was sampled, and tissue repertoires likely differ.

This chain uses TRBV28 with TRBJ2-7; 7 positions agree with TRBD1. The specimen sequenced was naive CD8+ T cells from PBMCs. The source of this sequence is a man between 18 and 35 years old in good health. Some clones in this sample may be carry-over from other donors' samples. This CDR3 is CASSPIQGRSVEQYF. The CDR3 nucleotides are TGTGCCAGCAGTCCGATACAGGGGCGATCTGTAGAGCAGTACTTC.